This record covers a single TCR beta chain. Its antigen specificity is not known. No much larger clone exists at a distance of one base, and base qualities are not known. The germline ends are 12 bases apart after V is trimmed by 3 bases and J by 0 bases. Looking up the germline V gene yields CDR1 SGHVS and CDR2 FQNEAQ. The CDR3, cysteine through phenylalanine, is 16 amino acids long. CDR3 DNA only is kept here, 48 bases in frame from base 1. This entry is derived from a study of vaccination effects on CD4 cells after COVID-19 (dated by TCRdb to between 2020 and 2023). Context from the whole study: In the ViraFEST assay, PBMC were stimulated with viral peptide pools, and antigen-specific CD4+ T cell clonotypes were then identified by expansion using TCR sequencing. Post-vaccine samples across the study were collected a median of 72 days after the second dose, with a range of 14 to 241. Each well held over 1.5 million PBMC cultured in IMDM containing approximately 5% human AB serum, roughly 10 IU/ml IL-2 and gentamicin, along with 8 to 10 ug/ml peptides. SARS-CoV-2 spike-specific CD4+ TCR repertoires were compared before and after mRNA vaccination in COVID-19 convalescent patients and in infection-naive vaccine recipients. The full study included approximately nine COVID-19 convalescent patients and a handful of SARS-CoV-2-naive healthy vaccine recipients. In the study, cultures from other donors were sequenced using the Oncomine TCR Beta short-read assay on an Illumina iSeq 100. Overall study results and their limits: Only a small number of convalescent patients were included, and no early post-infection timepoints were available, which limited the study. Among healthy vaccine recipients, nearly all vaccine-induced clones were SARS-CoV-2 mono-reactive, and only 1 of 255 was cross-reactive with common cold coronaviruses. At late post-vaccination timepoints, both infection-induced and vaccine-induced clones showed marked clonal contraction, consistent with waning T cell responses.

The library was obtained by the immunoSEQ multiplex PCR assay. DNA from the cultured and isolated CD4+ T cells underwent TCR beta CDR3 sequencing. Per the authors' processing: Non-productive TCR sequences were removed and reads were trimmed to the CDR3 region, keeping CDR3s of at least 7 amino acids. Antigen-specific clonotypes were identified with the MANAFEST web app by comparing expansion in peptide wells against reference cultures. Positive clones required FDR<0.05 expansion versus reference and all other wells, odds ratio above 5, and frequency above 0.1% in two replicate wells. A clonotype was defined as cross-reactive if the clonotype was significantly expanded both in SARS-CoV-2 spike wells and in at least one common cold coronavirus spike condition. Levenshtein distance calculated with the stringdist R package was used to assess CDR3 similarity, and unrooted trees were constructed with ape in R 3.6.1. Not all clones reach the TCRdb copy of this immuneACCESS table, which keeps in-frame sequences only. Checked studies attribute under half of the gap to unresolved V genes and leave the rest unexplained. The V and J calls and clone size were taken over from that table, and D and trimming were inferred from the DNA. The sample yields around 69,000 clones; approximately 79% were counted once. About 2.4% of the sample belongs to the ten largest clones.

After roughly 11 days of culture, CD4+ T cells were isolated with the EasySep CD4+ T cell isolation kit. Participants received two doses of either the BNT162b2 or the mRNA-1273 mRNA SARS-CoV-2 vaccine. Negative nucleocapsid antibody results before and after vaccination confirmed that the healthy vaccine recipients had no prior SARS-CoV-2 infection. On days 3 and 7, half of the culture medium was replaced with fresh IL-2-containing medium. Unless noted otherwise, every peptide stimulation condition was cultured in triplicate wells. PBMC were separated from whole blood using Ficoll-Paque Plus gradient centrifugation and were then either cryopreserved at -140C or used fresh. The QIAamp micro DNA kit was used to extract genomic DNA from the cultured CD4+ T cells.

This chain is built from TRBV7-8 and TRBJ1-3; no confident D gene assignment can be made. The TCR was taken from a human donor who received a COVID-19 vaccine. Sample: CD4+ T cells from PBMCs cultured without peptide, taken after COVID-19 vaccination. The nucleotides are TGTGCCAGCAGCTTCCGGGAGGCCCTCTCTGGAAACACCATATATTTT. Translated, it gives CASSFREALSGNTIYF.